The 17 T cell receptor beta chains listed next were all sequenced from one sample in a study of neurological immune-mediated disorders. TCRdb analysed the 5' RACE reads with MiXCR anew, one entry per CDR3 protein. Here the sample spans 50,000 to 55,000 distinct CDR3 sequences, approximately 10% being singletons. The sequenced material came from PBMCs. These receptors all stem from a man in his 70s with HTLV-1-associated myelopathy (HAM/TSP).

The sample holds many counts of this clonotype. This CDR3 is CASSPWEGNEQFF. The CDR3 coding sequence is TGTGCCAGCTCACCATGGGAAGGGAATGAGCAGTTCTTC. The chain carries TRBV18 and TRBJ2-1; D is ambiguous. In germline, CDR1 is KGHSH, CDR2 LQKENI. This CDR3 comprises 13 residues. Trimming took 2 bases from V and 7 from J, leaving 9 bases between them.

The table lists this clonotype with many counts. The chain recombines TRBV3-1 with TRBJ2-1; 9 bases line up with TRBD2. Germline CDR1 is LGHDT and CDR2 is YNNKEL (reference sequence). The CDR3 is 16 amino acids. V lost 2 bases and J lost 8; bases outside the gene matches: 10. CDR3 in DNA: TGTGCCAGCAGCCAACGCAAAATAGCGGGAGCGGATGAGCAGTTCTTC. This codes for CASSQRKIAGADEQFF.

CDR3 bases: TGTGCCAGCAGCCGCGAGGATCGGAGAGGGTTGGAAGCTTTCTTT. Its translation: CASSREDRRGLEAFF. This chain joins TRBV7-8 and TRBJ1-1; D is unclear. CDR3 length: 15 amino acids. Trimming removed 5 bases at V and 8 bases at J, with 21 bases between. Germline V gene sequence: CDR1 SGHVS, CDR2 FQNEAQ.

This clonotype was recorded at least ten times. The V call is TRBV7-2, the J call TRBJ1-1, with 7 bases lining up with TRBD1. Germline trimming cut 1 base from V and 2 bases from J; bases unmatched to any gene: 4. This CDR3 is 15 amino acids long. CDR1 and CDR2 (germline): SGHTA, FQGNSA. CDR3 bases: TGTGCCAGCAGCTTAGATGGGACAGTTAACACTGAAGCTTTCTTT. It encodes CASSLDGTVNTEAFF.

This clonotype was seen many times. CDR3 loop: CSARALVVFDTDTQYF. The CDR3 DNA follows: TGCAGTGCTAGAGCACTGGTAGTGTTCGACACAGATACGCAGTATTTT. V and J are TRBV20-1 and TRBJ2-3, with D unclear. The ends were cut back, 1 base at V and 2 bases at J, with 16 bases in the middle. Germline CDR1 and CDR2: DFQATT and SNEGSKA (reference sequence). The CDR3 spans 16 residues.

Many counts were recorded for this clonotype. This chain uses TRBV20-1 with TRBJ2-5; D possibly corresponds to TRBD2 (7 bases). Per the germline V gene, CDR1 is DFQATT and CDR2 is SNEGSKA (reference sequence). Trimming pared 5 bases from V and 5 bases from J, leaving 15 bases between. The length of the CDR3 is 13 residues. The CDR3 sequence is CSALQGAGETQYF. The CDR3 coding sequence is TGCAGTGCTTTACAGGGAGCGGGGGAGACCCAGTACTTC.

This clonotype has a count of ten or more. The chain combines TRBV6-4 with TRBJ2-1, with D possibly TRBD2 on 6 matching bases. This CDR3 has 14 amino acids. The V end was cut by 2 bases, the J end by 9 bases, with 14 bases between. Looked up from germline, CDR1 is MRHNA and CDR2 is SNTAGT. CDR3 DNA sequence: TGTGCCAGCAGTGACGTTGGGACTGGGGGTGAGCAGTTCTTC. Protein product: CASSDVGTGGEQFF.

There are many counts of this clonotype. The chain couples TRBV20-1 to TRBJ2-3; perhaps TRBD2 as D (5 bases). Per germline, CDR1 DFQATT and CDR2 SNEGSKA (reference sequence). The CDR3 loop spans 11 amino acids. V lost 6 bases, J lost 10 bases, and 14 bases lay in between. The chain's CDR3 is CSARRLAAQYF. As DNA, the CDR3 is TGCAGTGCCAGACGGCTAGCCGCGCAGTATTTT.

The sample holds many counts of this clonotype. CDR3 nucleotide sequence: TGCAGTGCTAGGGGGGAGTGGACGGGGCATGAGTACTTC. This translates into CSARGEWTGHEYF. The V call is TRBV20-1, the J call TRBJ2-5; D could derive from TRBD1 or TRBD2 (5 bases each). Looked up from germline, CDR1 is DFQATT and CDR2 is SNEGSKA (reference sequence). This CDR3 has 13 amino acids. V was pared by 3 bases and J by 12 bases, with 20 bases between.

This clonotype was counted ten times or more. The V gene is TRBV28, the J gene TRBJ1-1, with 8 positions matching TRBD1. Losses at the gene ends were 5 bases for V and 3 bases for J; bases not matched to a gene: 11. The V gene's germline CDR1 is MDHEN and CDR2 SYDVKM. The CDR3 contains 16 residues. CDR3 DNA: TGTGCCAGCAGTCTCATCCAGGGGGCCGGAGACACTGAAGCTTTCTTT. As protein: CASSLIQGAGDTEAFF.

Many counts were recorded for this clonotype. The chain recombines TRBV29-1 with TRBJ2-1; 11 nucleotides line up with TRBD2. V was clipped by 7 bases and J by 0 bases; unmatched bases: 8. The CDR3 covers 16 residues. CDR1 is SQVTM and CDR2 is ANQGSEA in the germline V gene. The CDR3 sequence: CSATGTSGLSYNEQFF. CDR3 DNA: TGCAGCGCTACCGGGACTAGCGGCCTCTCCTACAATGAGCAGTTCTTC.

This clonotype appeared many times. V usage is TRBV27 and J usage is TRBJ2-3; unclear D gene. Germline V gene data show CDR1 as MNHEY and CDR2 as SMNVEV (reference sequence). Trimming removed 0 bases at V and 2 bases at J, with 6 bases between. There are 14 residues in the CDR3. As DNA, the CDR3 is TGTGCCAGCAGTTTATCGGGGTACACAGATACGCAGTATTTT. It yields the protein CASSLSGYTDTQYF.

The chain recombines TRBV28 with TRBJ2-1, with D possibly matching TRBD2 (5 bases). Germline CDR1 is MDHEN and CDR2 is SYDVKM. The CDR3 runs 14 residues. The ends were cut back, 8 bases at V and 9 bases at J, with 20 bases in the middle. The CDR3 region has the DNA TGTGCCAGCCCGAACCCCGGACTTGGTGGTGAGCAGTTCTTC. Encoded protein: CASPNPGLGGEQFF.

By its share, this clonotype is medium-sized. The genes are TRBV7-9 and TRBJ1-2; D possibly corresponds to TRBD1 (5 bases). Germline values: CDR1 SEHNR, CDR2 FQNEAQ (reference sequence). The CDR3 has 12 residues. V was trimmed by 0 bases and J by 7 bases, leaving 6 bases between them. This chain's CDR3 is CASSLARAGYTF. In DNA form, the CDR3 reads TGTGCCAGCAGCTTAGCCAGGGCTGGCTACACCTTC.

In this sample, this clonotype turned up many times. The chain uses TRBV20-1 and TRBJ2-5; D gene uncertain. The CDR3 is made up of 12 amino acids. V was pared by 4 bases and J by 0 bases, with 6 bases between. Germline V lookup: CDR1 DFQATT, CDR2 SNEGSKA (reference sequence). Here the CDR3 reads CSAMPYQETQYF. CDR3 DNA sequence: TGCAGTGCTATGCCGTACCAAGAGACCCAGTACTTC.

In this sample, this clonotype turned up many times. The J gene is TRBJ1-4, the V gene TRBV5-1, with D maybe TRBD1 (5 bases). CDR3 length: 15 amino acids. Germline lookup yields CDR1 SGHRS and CDR2 YFSETQ. V was trimmed by 0 bases and J by 4 bases, leaving 10 bases between them. The CDR3 nucleotides read TGCGCCAGCAGCTTGGTCGGGACGGGTAATGAAAAACTGTTTTTT. Its protein is CASSLVGTGNEKLFF.

In this sample, this clonotype turned up many times. This chain links TRBV28 with TRBJ2-1, with D possibly being TRBD1 or TRBD2 (6 bases each). The CDR3 runs to 15 residues. The V end lost 8 bases, the J end lost 8 bases, and 22 bases lay between the germline ends. Germline V gene lookup returns CDR1 MDHEN and CDR2 SYDVKM. CDR3 region: CASGVQGLQGDEQFF. The CDR3 DNA is TGTGCCAGCGGGGTACAGGGACTCCAGGGCGATGAGCAGTTCTTC.